These 12 T cell receptor beta chains were sequenced from one sample in a study of early T cells in non-severe SARS-CoV-2 infection. From the 5' RACE reads, TCRdb called clonotypes with MiXCR, one entry per CDR3 protein. This sample has roughly 67,000 distinct CDR3 sequences, with approximately 12% found just once. The specimen was whole blood. Receptors originate from an adult who was a healthcare worker with PCR-confirmed SARS-CoV-2 infection or an uninfected control (not recorded which).

This clonotype was counted ten times or more. V gene TRBV6-1 combines with J gene TRBJ2-1; 12 bases map to TRBD2. V trimming: 3 bases; J trimming: 5 bases; junction bases outside the gene matches: 5. This CDR3 region has 16 residues. Germline loops: CDR1 MNHNS, CDR2 SASEGT. This CDR3 reads CASSDRTSGVHNEQFF. The CDR3 bases are TGTGCCAGCAGTGACCGGACTAGCGGGGTCCACAATGAGCAGTTCTTC.

This clonotype was observed at least ten times. V is TRBV30 and J is TRBJ1-3, with 7 positions matching TRBD1. The junction had 6 bases not matched to a gene; V was cut back by 3 bases and J by 7 bases. Per germline, CDR1 GTSNPN and CDR2 SVGIG (reference sequence). This CDR3 contains 13 residues. The CDR3 protein is CAWRGTGVNTIYF. CDR3 DNA sequence: TGTGCCTGGAGAGGAACAGGGGTCAACACCATATATTTT.

This clonotype was counted many times. This chain joins TRBV6-1 and TRBJ2-3, with D possibly being TRBD1 (7 bases). The CDR3 has 17 amino acids. Per germline, CDR1 MNHNS and CDR2 SASEGT. Trimming removed 10 bases from V and 6 bases from J, with 29 bases in between. CDR3 region: CATRRGRDPSSMDTQYF. The CDR3 bases are TGTGCCACCCGGAGGGGGCGGGATCCCTCCTCAATGGATACGCAGTATTTT.

In its sample, this clonotype was seen many times. The V and J genes are TRBV12-3 or TRBV12-4 and TRBJ2-7; unclear D gene. The CDR3 runs 12 residues. Trimming pared 3 bases from V and 4 bases from J, leaving 7 bases between. CDR3 sequence: CASSFSVYEQYF. CDR3 DNA: TGTGCCAGCAGTTTCTCGGTGTACGAGCAGTACTTC.

The chain links TRBV7-2 to TRBJ1-5; D call uncertain. Germline CDR1 is SGHTA and CDR2 is FQGNSA. The CDR3 totals 13 residues. Trimming stripped 2 bases from V and 7 bases from J, with 9 bases between. The CDR3 region has the DNA TGTGCCAGCAGCTTAAGAGGTCAACAGCCCCAGCATTTT. Amino acids: CASSLRGQQPQHF.

This clonotype has a count of ten or more. The rearrangement joins TRBV7-8 to TRBJ2-7; TRBD1 agrees at 7 bases. The CDR3 sequence is 14 residues long. Looked up from germline, CDR1 is SGHVS and CDR2 is FQNEAQ. With 1 base clipped from V and 6 bases from J, the junction kept 6 bases outside the gene matches. Written as DNA, the CDR3 is TGTGCCAGCAGCTTAGGCCACAGGGGTAGCGAGCAGTACTTC. Encoded protein: CASSLGHRGSEQYF. Combining the CDR3 with reference TRBV7-8 and TRBJ2-7 gives the whole variable domain GAGVSQSPRYKVAKRGQDVALRCDPISGHVSLFWYQQALGQGPEFLTYFQNEAQLDKSGLPSDRFFAERPEGSVSTLKIQRTQQEDSAVYLCASSLGHRGSEQYFGPGTRLTVT.

This clonotype was observed a few times. The chain is built from TRBV6-5 and TRBJ1-2; D remains ambiguous. Germline CDR1 and CDR2: MNHEY and SVGAGI. The CDR3 sequence is 13 residues long. Trimming shortened V by 6 bases and J by 0 bases, and 8 bases separated the two germline ends. The CDR3 nucleotides read TGTGCCAGCAGGATCACAGCTAACTATGGCTACACCTTC. It encodes CASRITANYGYTF.

This clonotype has ten or more counts. The chain employs TRBV6-2 or TRBV6-3 and TRBJ1-5; D gene uncertain. CDR3 length: 12 residues. Trimming shortened V by 8 bases and J by 7 bases, and 12 bases separated the two germline ends. Germline V lookup: CDR1 MNHEY, CDR2 SVGEGT. CDR3 nucleotide sequence: TGTGCCAGCCTAGAACGGGGACAGCCCCAGCATTTT. It encodes CASLERGQPQHF.

This clonotype was seen only once. A read error may explain this, as a much larger clone is one base away. This chain links TRBV7-2 with TRBJ2-1; 8 bases agree with TRBD2. The germline CDR1 and CDR2 sequences are SGHTA and FQGNSA. Losses at the gene ends were 5 bases for V and 8 bases for J; bases not matched to a gene: 11. CDR3 size: 15 residues. Here the CDR3 DNA reads TGTGCCAGCAGCGCCCTGGGGCTAGCGGGCGATGAGCAGTTCTTC. Residues: CASSALGLAGDEQFF.

The CDR3 coding sequence is TGTGCCAGCAGACCTGCCATGAACACTGAAGCTTTCTTT. Its protein product is CASRPAMNTEAFF. The chain recombines TRBV12-3 or TRBV12-4 with TRBJ1-1; D remains ambiguous. Trimming pared 6 bases from V and 0 bases from J, leaving 8 bases between. The CDR3 is made up of 13 amino acids.

A remark on this clonotype: A single base separates this from a much larger clone, so it may be a read error. The CDR3 nucleotides read TGTGCCAGCAGTTACTGGACGAATGAGCAGTTCTTC. Protein product: CASSYWTNEQFF. The rearrangement joins TRBV6-6 to TRBJ2-1; the D is unclear. Trimming left V 1 base short and J 7 bases short, with 5 bases between. The CDR3 spans 12 residues. Germline assignment: CDR1 MNHNY and CDR2 SVGAGI (reference sequence).

This clonotype showed up just a few times. This chain connects TRBV4-3 to TRBJ2-3, with D unclear. Per germline, CDR1 LGHNA and CDR2 YSLEER. Deletions cut 0 bases from V and 3 bases from J, with 10 bases between. The CDR3 extends over 15 amino acids. This chain's CDR3 is CASSQEWSATDTQYF. The CDR3 coding sequence is TGCGCCAGCAGCCAAGAATGGAGCGCAACAGATACGCAGTATTTT.